The 5 T cell receptor beta chains presented below share a single source sample, sequenced in a study of blood T cell repertoires in COVID-19. Repertoires were generated with immunoSEQ multiplex PCR, while TCRdb's copy carries only in-frame clones and drops some. The sample holds about 95,000 clones, around 87% seen once. The material sequenced was peripheral blood. The receptors were gathered from a human donor in a cohort sampled during active COVID-19.

The V gene is TRBV5-6, the J gene TRBJ1-2; TRBD1 might be the D (5 bases). The V gene's germline CDR1 is SGHDT and CDR2 YYEEEE. CDR3 size: 12 residues. V lost 2 bases and J lost 5, with 7 bases in between. In DNA form, the CDR3 reads TGTGCCAGCAGCTTTGACAGATATGGCTACACCTTC. Translated, it gives CASSFDRYGYTF.

The V call is TRBV5-1, the J call TRBJ2-5; no clear D gene. The germline V gene has CDR1 SGHRS and CDR2 YFSETQ. Trimming removed 0 bases at V and 4 bases at J, with 16 bases between. This CDR3 contains 16 residues. The CDR3, as DNA: TGCGCCAGCAGCTTGGAACAGACCCTCGCTGGAGAGACCCAGTACTTC. Protein: CASSLEQTLAGETQYF.

The chain uses TRBV9 and TRBJ2-3; TRBD2 matches at 13 bases. The trim removed 4 bases at V and 9 bases at J, leaving 11 bases unmatched. CDR1 is SGDLS, CDR2 YYNGEE, per germline. The CDR3 has 16 amino acids. CDR3 coding DNA: TGTGCCAGCAGCCTGGGGACTAGCGGGGTAGGTGAAACGCAGTATTTT. It encodes CASSLGTSGVGETQYF.

The genes are TRBV6-5 and TRBJ2-7; D not resolved. Looked up from germline, CDR1 is MNHEY and CDR2 is SVGAGI. Trimming removed 0 bases from V and 6 bases from J, with 9 bases in between. This CDR3 contains 13 residues. The CDR3 sequence is CASSYSTGSEQYF. The CDR3 DNA sequence: TGTGCCAGCAGTTACTCTACGGGTAGCGAGCAGTACTTC.

This clone has just one count. The chain couples TRBV7-2 to TRBJ1-2, with D possibly TRBD1 on 6 matching bases. The CDR3 loop spans 16 amino acids. V dropped 3 bases and J dropped 8 bases, with 22 bases sitting between them. From germline, CDR1 is SGHTA and CDR2 FQGNSA. The CDR3 DNA reads TGTGCCAGCAGCTTTACCGGCGGCAGGGGTCAAGGCGGCTACACCTTC. Amino acids: CASSFTGGRGQGGYTF.